The rows below give T cell receptor beta chains drawn from one sample of a study of T-cell memory formation after mild COVID-19. TCRdb independently ran MiXCR on the 5' RACE reads; one entry per CDR3 protein. The sample lists roughly 400,000 distinct CDR3 sequences; about 24% were seen once. The sequenced sample was PBMCs or a T cell subset sorted from them (not recorded which). The receptors derive from an adult woman who had mild COVID-19 (a few samples of this study predate the infection). Cell type and time point are not known. The CDR3 runs from the conserved cysteine through the conserved F or W. A D gene is named only where the DNA matches it firmly. The size field is filled for only some rows; it gives once, few, many or a size class.

TRBJ1-2,.,TRBV2,.,CASRYSTEAYGYTF,TGTGCCAGCAGGTACAGTACAGAGGCCTATGGCTACACCTTC
TRBJ1-4,.,TRBV3-1,.,CASSQGRGGSLFF,TGTGCCAGCAGCCAAGGTCGAGGGGGTTCACTGTTTTTT
TRBJ2-3,.,TRBV4-3,TRBD2,CASSWGTSLNVGPDTQYF,TGCGCCAGCAGTTGGGGGACTAGCTTAAATGTTGGCCCAGATACGCAGTATTTT
TRBJ2-3,.,TRBV4-3,.,CASSQDHWPDTQYF,TGCGCCAGCAGCCAAGATCACTGGCCAGATACGCAGTATTTT
TRBJ2-1,many,TRBV4-1,.,CASSRDFNSYNEQFF,TGCGCCAGCAGCCGCGACTTTAACTCCTACAATGAGCAGTTCTTC
TRBJ1-1,.,TRBV5-1,TRBD1,CASSLDRGTNTEAFF,TGCGCCAGCAGCTTGGACAGGGGGACGAACACTGAAGCTTTCTTT
TRBJ1-1,.,TRBV20-1,.,CSARDPQSEAFF,TGCAGTGCTAGAGATCCGCAATCTGAAGCTTTCTTT
TRBJ2-5,.,TRBV6-5,TRBD1,CASSYSDRSKETQYF,TGTGCCAGCAGTTATTCGGACAGGTCAAAAGAGACCCAGTACTTC
TRBJ2-2,few,TRBV29-1,TRBD2,CSVSIAGDYTGELFF,TGCAGCGTTAGTATAGCGGGGGATTACACCGGGGAGCTGTTTTTT
TRBJ2-2,.,TRBV2,TRBD1,CASSEWDRGGIF,TGTGCCAGCAGTGAATGGGACAGGGGCGGGATTTTT
TRBJ1-2,few,TRBV29-1,.,CSVRVGKGGYGYTF,TGCAGCGTCAGGGTGGGCAAAGGGGGCTATGGCTACACCTTC
TRBJ2-4,few,TRBV30,TRBD1,CAWSLGTGSNIQYF,TGTGCCTGGTCCCTTGGGACAGGGTCAAACATTCAGTACTTC
TRBJ2-1,.,TRBV7-8,TRBD2,CASSSTSGPYNEQFF,TGTGCCAGCAGCTCGACTAGCGGGCCCTACAATGAGCAGTTCTTC
TRBJ2-5,.,TRBV13,TRBD1,CASSLMGTVETQYF,TGTGCCAGCAGCTTGATGGGGACAGTAGAGACCCAGTACTTC
TRBJ2-7,.,TRBV3-1,.,CASSQSPYEQYF,TGTGCCAGCAGCCAATCCCCCTACGAGCAGTACTTC
TRBJ2-1,.,TRBV7-7,.,CASSFGVGPQFF,TGTGCCAGCAGCTTCGGGGTGGGGCCCCAGTTCTTC
TRBJ2-3,.,TRBV5-4,TRBD2,CASSLEMMQRGGRDTQYF,TGTGCCAGCAGCTTGGAAATGATGCAGCGGGGGGGCCGGGATACGCAGTATTTT
TRBJ2-3,few,TRBV6-5,TRBD1,CASSRQGYGTDTQYF,TGTGCCAGCAGCAGACAGGGGTATGGCACAGATACGCAGTATTTT
TRBJ1-1,few,TRBV6-1,.,CASSEGGSEAFF,TGTGCCAGCAGTGAAGGCGGGTCGGAAGCTTTCTTT
TRBJ1-1,.,TRBV18,.,CASSPQSDTNTEAFF,TGTGCCAGCTCACCACAGTCGGACACGAACACTGAAGCTTTCTTT
TRBJ1-2,.,TRBV11-2,TRBD1,CASSLDPGGSTDGYTF,TGTGCCAGCAGCTTAGATCCAGGGGGCAGTACGGATGGCTACACCTTC
TRBJ1-2,.,TRBV6-2/TRBV6-3,TRBD1,CASSRLRTGAGYTF,TGTGCCAGCAGCCGATTACGGACAGGGGCTGGCTACACCTTC
TRBJ2-2,few,TRBV20-1,.,CSARDQATANTGELFF,TGCAGTGCTAGAGACCAGGCAACAGCGAACACCGGGGAGCTGTTTTTT
TRBJ2-3,few,TRBV4-2,.,CASSQDQTDTQYF,TGTGCCAGCAGCCAAGATCAGACAGATACGCAGTATTTT
TRBJ2-7,few,TRBV7-9,TRBD2,CASSHTSGVFSYEQYF,TGTGCCAGCAGCCATACCAGCGGGGTCTTCTCCTACGAGCAGTACTTC
TRBJ2-3,few,TRBV7-2,TRBD1,CASSSRDRGGTQYF,TGTGCCAGCAGCTCCAGGGACAGGGGAGGTACGCAGTATTTT
TRBJ2-7,.,TRBV11-3,.,CASSPIGRGARSYEQYF,TGTGCCAGCAGCCCCATCGGCCGGGGGGCGAGGTCCTACGAGCAGTACTTC
TRBJ2-3,few,TRBV27,.,CASRARGYSTDTQYF,TGTGCCAGCAGAGCGCGCGGGTATAGCACAGATACGCAGTATTTT
TRBJ2-1,.,TRBV25-1,TRBD1,CASSGGTRTGKQFF,TGTGCCAGCAGTGGGGGGACAAGGACAGGGAAGCAGTTCTTC
TRBJ2-3,.,TRBV12-3/TRBV12-4,TRBD2,CASSNTSGPTTDTQYF,TGTGCCAGCAGTAACACTAGCGGCCCCACCACAGATACGCAGTATTTT
TRBJ2-1,.,TRBV7-9,TRBD2,CASSLMGSRLAAAYNEQFF,TGTGCCAGCAGCTTAATGGGATCCCGGCTAGCGGCGGCCTACAATGAGCAGTTCTTC
TRBJ2-1,.,TRBV5-5,TRBD2,CASSLFYAGGLVDEQFF,TGTGCCAGCAGCTTGTTTTACGCGGGAGGCCTCGTTGATGAGCAGTTCTTC
TRBJ1-6,few,TRBV5-1,.,CASRTELSYNSPLHF,TGCGCCAGCAGGACGGAATTGTCCTATAATTCACCCCTCCACTTT
TRBJ2-3,.,TRBV29-1,.,CSVFTDTQYF,TGCAGCGTATTCACAGATACGCAGTATTTT
TRBJ1-5,once,TRBV2,TRBD1,CASRGTGEDQPQHF,TGTGCCAGCAGGGGGACAGGTGAGGATCAGCCCCAGCATTTT
TRBJ2-7,few,TRBV12-3/TRBV12-4,TRBD1,CASSPAGTGIYEQYF,TGTGCCAGCAGTCCCGCCGGGACAGGGATCTACGAGCAGTACTTC
TRBJ1-2,few,TRBV12-5,.,CASGLAPGQVYGYTF,TGTGCTAGTGGTTTGGCCCCCGGGCAGGTCTATGGCTACACCTTC
TRBJ2-5,.,TRBV4-3,.,CASSQDLLQETQYF,TGCGCCAGCAGCCAAGATCTGCTACAAGAGACCCAGTACTTC
TRBJ2-3,.,TRBV5-1,TRBD1,CASTWTGGTDTQYF,TGCGCCAGCACATGGACAGGCGGCACAGATACGCAGTATTTT
TRBJ2-1,few,TRBV6-1,TRBD1,CASSRQGASDNEQFF,TGTGCCAGCAGTCGACAGGGGGCTTCGGATAATGAGCAGTTCTTC
TRBJ2-7,medium-sized,TRBV6-2/TRBV6-3,.,CASSYSGMGYEQYF,TGTGCCAGCAGCTATAGCGGAATGGGCTACGAGCAGTACTTC
TRBJ1-2,few,TRBV2,.,CASSENRSYGYTF,TGTGCCAGCAGTGAAAACAGGAGCTATGGCTACACCTTC